This TCR beta chain was documented in a study of blood T cell repertoires in COVID-19. Looking at the study overall: T cells, B-cell-depleted T cells, or PBMCs provided the cDNA or gDNA that served as material.

In the study's own analysis: It was from reference gene primer amplification that nucleated cell counts were estimated. Sequencing used immunoSEQ multiplex PCR; TCRdb keeps in-frame clones, though not all of them. D and trimming come from the DNA, and the V and J calls and clone size come from that table. The data hold over 200,000 clones, with roughly 87% observed a single time. CDR3 length equals 15 residues. CDR1 is MDHEN, CDR2 SYDVKM, per germline. J gave up 4 bases and V 4 bases, and 7 bases lay outside the gene matches. Material for sequencing was peripheral blood. This receptor was taken from a man aged 40-50 years with active or convalescent COVID-19. The chain has TRBV28 and TRBJ1-5; 7 bases are shared with TRBD1. The CDR3 DNA follows: TGTGCCAGCAGTTCGGACAGGAGGGCTAATCAGCCCCAGCATTTT. Its translation: CASSSDRRANQPQHF.